Listed here are 28 T cell receptor beta chains from one sample, sequenced in a study of T-cell reconstitution after alpha-beta-depleted transplantation in children. Unique molecular identifiers were used to barcode this TCRbeta library. TCRdb processed the PCR reads anew with MiXCR; each CDR3 protein has one entry. The profile shows hundreds of thousands of distinct CDR3 sequences, around 13% of them singletons. The source was PBMCs, collected before TCRalphabeta/CD19-depleted stem cell transplant. All receptors derive from a girl aged 2 to 10 with congenital amegakaryocytic thrombocytopenia, due to receive a stem cell transplant.

This clonotype was seen at least ten times. This chain joins TRBV12-3 or TRBV12-4 and TRBJ2-1; 10 positions agree with TRBD2. With V trimmed by 7 bases and J by 0 bases, 0 bases remained unmatched. The CDR3 consists of 14 residues. CDR3 region: CASKREGSYNEQFF. The CDR3 bases are TGTGCCAGCAAGCGGGAGGGCTCCTACAATGAGCAGTTCTTC.

There are many counts of this clonotype. The rearrangement uses TRBV5-1 and TRBJ2-1; D perhaps matches TRBD1 (6 bases). V shed 4 bases and J shed 2 bases, with 22 bases lying between them. The length of the CDR3 is 18 residues. From germline, CDR1 is SGHRS and CDR2 YFSETQ. As DNA, the CDR3 is TGCGCCAGCAGCCACGACCGAGAACAGGGTAGCACCTACAATGAGCAGTTCTTC. Protein sequence: CASSHDREQGSTYNEQFF.

This clonotype was observed many times. The V and J genes are TRBV5-1 and TRBJ2-1, with 14 bases that match TRBD2. Trimming removed 7 bases from V and 10 bases from J; junction bases left unmatched: 10. This CDR3 region has 15 residues. The germline gives CDR1 SGHRS, CDR2 YFSETQ. CDR3 sequence reads: CASSPGLAGGGEQFF. CDR3 sequence (DNA): TGCGCCAGCTCCCCCGGACTAGCGGGAGGTGGGGAGCAGTTCTTC.

The V call is TRBV20-1, the J call TRBJ2-7; 9 nucleotides align to TRBD1. This CDR3 comprises 15 residues. Germline V lookup: CDR1 DFQATT, CDR2 SNEGSKA (reference sequence). V shed 1 base and J 2 bases; nucleotides not matched to a gene: 6. CDR3 in amino acids: CSARAAGQGAYEQYF. The CDR3 DNA sequence: TGCAGTGCTAGAGCTGCGGGACAGGGCGCCTACGAGCAGTACTTC.

The chain joins TRBV30 to TRBJ2-3, with D perhaps assigned TRBD1 or TRBD2 (5 bases each). Trimming cost V 1 base and J 4 bases, with 15 bases left between them. Germline V CDR1 and CDR2: GTSNPN, SVGIG (reference sequence). The CDR3 has 15 residues. The chain's CDR3 is CAWSGQGRGADTQYF. CDR3 in DNA: TGTGCCTGGAGTGGTCAGGGCCGGGGTGCAGATACGCAGTATTTT.

This clonotype was observed at least ten times. The chain recombines TRBV20-1 with TRBJ2-1, with D perhaps matching TRBD1 (5 bases). This CDR3 is 13 amino acids long. V was cut by 8 bases and J by 6 bases, with 17 bases left in between. CDR1 and CDR2 from the germline V gene are DFQATT and SNEGSKA (reference sequence). CDR3 bases: TGCAGTTACAGCCCCCGGACATTCAATGAGCAGTTCTTC. This sequence encodes CSYSPRTFNEQFF.

This clonotype appeared a few times. V and J are TRBV5-1 and TRBJ2-3; the match to TRBD2 covers 9 bases. Looked up from germline, CDR1 is SGHRS and CDR2 is YFSETQ. The J segment lost 6 bases and the V segment lost 4 bases, leaving 6 bases of the junction unmatched. This CDR3 has 14 amino acids. The DNA of the CDR3 is TGCGCCAGCAGCCGGGCGGGAGGGATGGATACGCAGTATTTT. Its protein is CASSRAGGMDTQYF.

Only a few counts were recorded for this clonotype. The chain recombines TRBV20-1 with TRBJ2-5, with D unclear. V was clipped by 5 bases and J by 2 bases, with 12 bases between them. The CDR3 loop spans 13 amino acids. Germline lookup yields CDR1 DFQATT and CDR2 SNEGSKA (reference sequence). CDR3 sequence: CSAALSKQETQYF. Written as DNA, the CDR3 is TGCAGTGCTGCCCTATCCAAACAAGAGACCCAGTACTTC.

V gene TRBV29-1 combines with J gene TRBJ2-5; D unresolved. V lost 4 bases and J 2 bases, leaving 8 bases between the germline ends. CDR1 and CDR2 (germline): SQVTM, ANQGSEA. There are 12 residues in the CDR3. In nucleotides, the CDR3 is TGCAGCGTTGTCAGGTCTCAAGAGACCCAGTACTTC. Its protein is CSVVRSQETQYF.

This clonotype has a handful of counts. V and J are TRBV12-3 or TRBV12-4 and TRBJ2-5, with 7 bases lining up with TRBD1. The CDR3 loop spans 13 amino acids. The J segment lost 7 bases and the V segment lost 5 bases, leaving 7 bases of the junction unmatched. In DNA form, the CDR3 reads TGTGCCAGCAGTGGACAGGTTGTAGGGACCCAGTACTTC. Protein: CASSGQVVGTQYF.

This clonotype was seen a handful of times. This chain uses TRBV7-9 with TRBJ1-1; no clear D gene. CDR3 length: 15 residues. V lost 3 bases to trimming and J lost 3 bases, with 14 bases between them. Germline CDR1 and CDR2: SEHNR and FQNEAQ (reference sequence). CDR3 sequence: CASSFNNRGHTEAFF. DNA for the CDR3: TGTGCCAGCAGCTTTAATAACAGAGGGCACACTGAAGCTTTCTTT.

The V call is TRBV7-6, the J call TRBJ2-1; 12 bases match TRBD2. Losses at the gene ends were 4 bases for V and 0 bases for J; bases not matched to a gene: 10. The CDR3 has 19 amino acids. Looked up from germline, CDR1 is SGHVS and CDR2 is FNYEAQ. Here the CDR3 reads CASSSAPGLAGSSYNEQFF. The CDR3 DNA follows: TGTGCCAGCAGCTCCGCGCCAGGACTAGCGGGGTCCTCCTACAATGAGCAGTTCTTC.

The sample holds many counts of this clonotype. The V gene is TRBV29-1, the J gene TRBJ1-5; weak D call: TRBD1 (5 bases). Germline V lookup: CDR1 SQVTM, CDR2 ANQGSEA. Trimming shortened V by 5 bases and J by 4 bases, and 12 bases separated the two germline ends. The CDR3 has 13 amino acids. In DNA form, the CDR3 reads TGCAGCGTTCAGGGAGACGGGAATCAGCCCCAGCATTTT. It specifies CSVQGDGNQPQHF.

This clonotype was seen a few times. CDR3 DNA: TGTGCCAGCAGCTCCCAGGTCTGGAGCAGCTCTGGGGCCAACGTCCTGACTTTC. It codes for CASSSQVWSSSGANVLTF. This chain uses TRBV9 with TRBJ2-6; D gene ambiguous. CDR1 is SGDLS and CDR2 is YYNGEE in the germline V gene. The V and J ends lost 4 bases and 0 bases respectively, with 17 bases between them. This CDR3 region has 18 residues.

Details on this clonotype: The junction shows a germline mismatch at one end, possibly a read error. The chain uses TRBV20-1 and TRBJ2-5, with D perhaps given as TRBD1 or TRBD2 (6 bases each). The CDR3 contains 16 residues. The germline CDR1 and CDR2 sequences are DFQATT and SNEGSKA (reference sequence). The CDR3 protein is CCARAASSGRGETQYF. For the CDR3, the DNA is TGCTGTGCTAGGGCGGCCAGTAGCGGCAGGGGAGAGACCCAGTACTTC.

The J gene is TRBJ2-7, the V gene TRBV6-1; 10 positions agree with TRBD1. This CDR3 spans 16 amino acids. V shed 4 bases and J 4 bases; nucleotides not matched to a gene: 10. Germline V lookup: CDR1 MNHNS, CDR2 SASEGT. CDR3 DNA sequence: TGTGCCAGCAGTGTGAGGCCGGGACAGGGGATTTACGAGCAGTACTTC. Translating gives CASSVRPGQGIYEQYF.

This clonotype was detected ten times or more. This chain uses TRBV20-1 with TRBJ2-5; no reliable D call. Trimming removed 4 bases at V and 7 bases at J, with 19 bases between. Germline V gene lookup returns CDR1 DFQATT and CDR2 SNEGSKA (reference sequence). This CDR3 is 14 amino acids long. CDR3 DNA sequence: TGCAGTGCTACCCCGGGCCTACGTAAAGGGACCCAGTACTTC. Translating gives CSATPGLRKGTQYF.

This clonotype showed up many times. The chain has TRBV4-1 and TRBJ2-3; 9 bases agree with TRBD2. CDR1 and CDR2 (germline): MGHRA, YSYEKL. Germline trimming cut 1 base from V and 3 bases from J; bases unmatched to any gene: 2. This CDR3 is 15 amino acids long. CDR3 sequence reads: CASSQVSGRTDTQYF. The CDR3 nucleotides read TGCGCCAGCAGCCAAGTTAGCGGGAGAACAGATACGCAGTATTTT.

This clonotype was picked up a small number of times. The V call is TRBV20-1, the J call TRBJ2-2, with TRBD2 identical over 9 bases. The ends lost 3 bases at V and 6 bases at J; junction bases unmatched: 8. The CDR3 extends over 15 amino acids. Per the germline V gene, CDR1 is DFQATT and CDR2 is SNEGSKA (reference sequence). In DNA form, the CDR3 reads TGCAGTGCTAGTGGCCTAGCGGGGTCCCCCGGGGAGCTGTTTTTT. It yields the protein CSASGLAGSPGELFF.

This clonotype was counted at least ten times. The chain has TRBV29-1 and TRBJ2-7; D call uncertain. CDR3 size: 13 residues. V was cut by 4 bases and J by 1 base, with 11 bases left in between. The germline CDR1 and CDR2 sequences are SQVTM and ANQGSEA. The CDR3 sequence is CSVVRTASYEQYF. The CDR3 nucleotides are TGCAGCGTTGTCCGGACCGCTTCCTACGAGCAGTACTTC.

This clonotype was observed a handful of times. The V and J genes are TRBV5-6 and TRBJ2-1; tentatively, D is TRBD2 (6 bases). The CDR3 has 16 amino acids. V lost 1 base, J lost 1 base, and 12 bases lay in between. Germline V CDR1 and CDR2: SGHDT, YYEEEE. The CDR3 sequence is CASSLSLAPSYNEQFF. The CDR3 bases are TGTGCCAGCAGCTTGTCCCTAGCGCCTTCCTACAATGAGCAGTTCTTC. Variable domain in full (rest from reference TRBV5-6 and TRBJ2-1): DAGVTQSPTHLIKTRGQQVTLRCSPKSGHDTVSWYQQALGQGPQFIFQYYEEEERQRGNFPDRFSGHQFPNYSSELNVNALLLGDSALYLCASSLSLAPSYNEQFFGPGTRLTVL.

This clonotype showed up many times. This sequence joins TRBV20-1 and TRBJ2-3; 8 bases agree with TRBD2. Looked up from germline, CDR1 is DFQATT and CDR2 is SNEGSKA (reference sequence). The CDR3 runs to 13 residues. The V segment lost 4 bases and the J segment 7 bases; nucleotides outside the gene matches: 7. Written as DNA, the CDR3 is TGCAGTGCTACCCCGGGAGGGCCATATACGCAGTATTTT. Translation gives CSATPGGPYTQYF.

This chain joins TRBV29-1 and TRBJ2-3; 7 nucleotides align to TRBD2. V trimming: 0 bases; J trimming: 2 bases; junction bases outside the gene matches: 11. The CDR3 consists of 17 residues. Germline values: CDR1 SQVTM, CDR2 ANQGSEA. The CDR3 sequence is CSVEDWGGSSLTDTQYF. The CDR3 DNA sequence: TGCAGCGTTGAAGATTGGGGGGGGTCGAGCCTCACAGATACGCAGTATTTT.

This clonotype was found a few times. V and J are TRBV7-2 and TRBJ2-1, with D maybe TRBD2 (6 bases). This CDR3 has 14 residues. Germline V gives CDR1 SGHTA, CDR2 FQGNSA. Trimming pared 2 bases from V and 9 bases from J, leaving 14 bases between. CDR3 sequence (DNA): TGTGCCAGCAGCTTAACGAGCGGGTCGATTGAGCAGTTCTTC. Translating gives CASSLTSGSIEQFF. The full variable domain, rest sourced from reference TRBV7-2 and TRBJ2-1, is GAGVSQSPSNKVTEKGKDVELRCDPISGHTALYWYRQSLGQGLEFLIYFQGNSAPDKSGLPSDRFSAERTGGSVSTLTIQRTQQEDSAVYLCASSLTSGSIEQFFGPGTRLTVL.

There are many counts of this clonotype. The chain employs TRBV7-9 and TRBJ1-1; perhaps TRBD1 as D (5 bases). This CDR3 has 14 amino acids. V was clipped by 5 bases and J by 6 bases, with 16 bases between them. Germline loops: CDR1 SEHNR, CDR2 FQNEAQ (reference sequence). CDR3 sequence (DNA): TGTGCCAGCAGCCGTGCAGGAGGGGTGGCTGAAGCTTTCTTT. Translation: CASSRAGGVAEAFF. The full variable domain, in which reference TRBV7-9 and TRBJ1-1 provide the parts outside the CDR3, is DTGVSQNPRHKITKRGQNVTFRCDPISEHNRLYWYRQTLGQGPEFLTYFQNEAQLEKSRLLSDRFSAERPKGSFSTLEIQRTEQGDSAMYLCASSRAGGVAEAFFGQGTRLTVV.

The table lists this clonotype with a few counts. This sequence joins TRBV5-1 and TRBJ2-2; no firm D call. The length of the CDR3 is 15 residues. The germline CDR1 and CDR2 sequences are SGHRS and YFSETQ. V was cut by 0 bases and J by 6 bases, with 12 bases left in between. CDR3 region: CASSLARQVPGELFF. The CDR3 nucleotides read TGCGCCAGCAGCTTGGCTCGGCAGGTTCCCGGGGAGCTGTTTTTT.

A note on this clonotype: A much larger clone lies a single base off, so this may be a read error. V and J are TRBV29-1 and TRBJ2-2; D is ambiguous. The CDR3 runs to 11 residues. V was shortened by 4 bases and J by 10 bases, with 10 bases between the two germline ends. CDR1 is SQVTM, CDR2 ANQGSEA, per germline. CDR3 sequence reads: CSVAQSAELFF. The CDR3 nucleotides read TGCAGCGTTGCACAGTCCGCGGAGCTGTTTTTT.

The V gene is TRBV29-1, the J gene TRBJ2-7; 7 bases fit TRBD2. Looked up from germline, CDR1 is SQVTM and CDR2 is ANQGSEA. With V trimmed by 7 bases and J by 0 bases, 15 bases remained unmatched. This CDR3 is 16 amino acids long. The CDR3 reads CSAIAGRGYGSYEQYF. CDR3 coding DNA: TGCAGCGCAATAGCGGGCCGGGGATATGGCTCCTACGAGCAGTACTTC.